This T cell receptor beta chain is from a study of control samples from healthy donors and cancer patients. The method was immunoSEQ multiplex PCR; TCRdb's version includes in-frame clones alone and lacks a portion of them. In the table there are some 79,000 clones, roughly 93% of which are singletons. The sequence came from a woman in her 40s with lung cancer. Material: PBMCs.

In DNA form, the CDR3 reads TGTGCCAACAGGGGGCCGGGAACTGAAGCTTTCTTT. This encodes CANRGPGTEAFF. The chain uses TRBV10-3 and TRBJ1-1; 9 bases align to TRBD1. J was trimmed by 5 bases and V by 10 bases; bases with no gene match: 5. The CDR3 is 12 amino acids. The V gene's germline CDR1 is ENHRY and CDR2 SYGVKD.